The 29 T cell receptor beta chains below were found in one sample sequenced in a study of cytomegalovirus exposure and HLA in healthy donors. PCR involved 60 Vbeta and 13 Jbeta primers. TCRdb's copy holds only in-frame clones and misses some; the assay was immunoSEQ multiplex PCR. The sample holds 150,000 to 200,000 clones, about 76% seen once. Sequencing was done on a sample of PBMCs. Receptor source: a female donor in good health and CMV-seronegative.

The table lists this clone with a few counts. This chain uses TRBV11-2 with TRBJ1-1; D is possibly TRBD1 (5 bases). Trimming shortened V by 1 base and J by 4 bases, and 10 bases separated the two germline ends. The CDR3 runs to 14 residues. Germline V lookup: CDR1 SGHAT, CDR2 FQNNGV. In DNA, the CDR3 is TGTGCCAGCAGCTTAGCTGGGGGGGTCACTGAAGCTTTCTTT. Protein product: CASSLAGGVTEAFF.

The rearrangement joins TRBV7-2 to TRBJ1-4, with 12 bases lining up with TRBD1. Germline loops: CDR1 SGHTA, CDR2 FQGNSA. V lost 7 bases to trimming and J lost 8 bases; unmatched junction nucleotides: 8. This CDR3 is 15 amino acids long. The CDR3 is CASTYSGTGGEKLFF. CDR3 sequence (DNA): TGTGCCAGCACATACTCCGGGACAGGGGGCGAAAAACTGTTTTTT.

This clone was seen just once. The V gene is TRBV18, the J gene TRBJ2-3, with 9 bases aligning to TRBD1. V shed 3 bases and J 4 bases; nucleotides not matched to a gene: 8. CDR1 is KGHSH and CDR2 is LQKENI in the germline V gene. This CDR3 is built from 16 residues. The CDR3 DNA sequence: TGTGCCAGCTCACCGGAAAGGGACAGGGCCGCAGATACGCAGTATTTT. Translated, it gives CASSPERDRAADTQYF. The full variable domain, its missing parts supplied by reference TRBV18 and TRBJ2-3, is NAGVMQNPRHLVRRRGQEARLRCSPMKGHSHVYWYRQLPEEGLKFMVYLQKENIIDESGMPKERFSAEFPKEGPSILRIQQVVRGDSAAYFCASSPERDRAADTQYFGPGTRLTVL.

V usage is TRBV5-1 and J usage is TRBJ2-7; D possibly corresponds to TRBD1 (5 bases). This CDR3 has 12 residues. Germline V gene lookup returns CDR1 SGHRS and CDR2 YFSETQ. V lost 2 bases and J lost 4, with 7 bases in between. The CDR3 region is CASSFSGYEQYF. DNA for the CDR3: TGCGCCAGCAGCTTTTCAGGGTACGAGCAGTACTTC.

V is TRBV5-1 and J is TRBJ2-5; the D gene is possibly TRBD2 (6 bases). The germline V gene has CDR1 SGHRS and CDR2 YFSETQ. CDR3 length: 14 amino acids. V was cut by 4 bases and J by 5 bases, with 15 bases left in between. The CDR3 DNA follows: TGCGCCAGCAGCCCCCTAGCGACGGGGGAGACCCAGTACTTC. This translates into CASSPLATGETQYF.

The V and J genes are TRBV2 and TRBJ2-1, with 10 bases fitting TRBD2. This CDR3 is 14 amino acids long. Germline V gene data show CDR1 as SNHLY and CDR2 as FYNNEI. The V gene end was trimmed by 1 base and the J gene end by 8 bases; junction bases not matched to a gene: 2. CDR3 sequence: CASSEGLAGDEQFF. CDR3 coding DNA: TGTGCCAGCAGTGAAGGTCTAGCGGGAGATGAGCAGTTCTTC.

To note about this clone: The same CDR3 arises from other DNA sequences in this sample as well. The chain is built from TRBV5-1 and TRBJ2-1; 10 positions agree with TRBD2. Germline CDR1 SGHRS, CDR2 YFSETQ. The CDR3 runs 14 residues. Trimming removed 4 bases from V and 5 bases from J; junction bases left unmatched: 3. The CDR3: CASSRLAGDNEQFF. CDR3 DNA: TGCGCCAGCAGCCGCCTAGCGGGAGACAATGAGCAGTTCTTC.

The V gene is TRBV5-1, the J gene TRBJ1-5; TRBD1 agrees at 9 bases. The CDR3 contains 15 residues. The J segment lost 1 base and the V segment lost 4 bases, leaving 3 bases of the junction unmatched. Germline CDR1 reads SGHRS; CDR2 reads YFSETQ. The CDR3, as DNA: TGCGCCAGCAGCCCCGGACAGGGGAGCAATCAGCCCCAGCATTTT. Protein product: CASSPGQGSNQPQHF.

The chain is built from TRBV4-2 and TRBJ2-2, with TRBD2 identical over 8 bases. V was clipped by 0 bases and J by 7 bases; unmatched bases: 7. The germline gives CDR1 LGHNA, CDR2 YNFKEQ. This CDR3 region has 16 residues. The CDR3 region is CASSQDFREGGGELFF. In nucleotides, the CDR3 is TGTGCCAGCAGCCAAGACTTCCGGGAGGGCGGCGGGGAGCTGTTTTTT.

The table lists this clone with a count of one. This chain links TRBV10-3 with TRBJ1-1; weak D call: TRBD1 (5 bases). V lost 6 bases and J 0 bases, leaving 8 bases between the germline ends. Germline V gene data show CDR1 as ENHRY and CDR2 as SYGVKD. CDR3 size: 13 residues. The CDR3 sequence: CAISLTVNTEAFF. The CDR3 DNA is TGTGCCATCAGCTTGACAGTGAACACTGAAGCTTTCTTT.

The sample holds a few counts of this clone. J is TRBJ2-1 and V is TRBV20-1; no firm D call. This CDR3 has 11 residues. The germline V and J ends were trimmed by 5 bases and 7 bases, with 9 bases remaining between them. Germline lookup yields CDR1 DFQATT and CDR2 SNEGSKA (reference sequence). The CDR3 coding sequence is TGCAGTGCTTCGCGGCTGAATGAGCAGTTCTTC. Amino acid sequence: CSASRLNEQFF.

This clone was seen only once. The rearrangement joins TRBV19 to TRBJ2-4, with a tentative D call TRBD2 (5 bases). Germline CDR1 and CDR2: LNHDA and SQIVND (reference sequence). Trimming took 1 base from V and 9 from J, leaving 25 bases between them. CDR3 size: 18 residues. DNA of the CDR3: TGTGCCAGTAGTATAGCCATGGCGGCAGAACGCGGGTTGGGCATTCAGTACTTC. Its protein is CASSIAMAAERGLGIQYF.

The V and J genes are TRBV10-3 and TRBJ1-3; 8 nucleotides match TRBD1. The CDR3 is 13 amino acids. Losses at the gene ends were 10 bases for V and 0 bases for J; bases not matched to a gene: 2. Germline CDR1 ENHRY, CDR2 SYGVKD. DNA of the CDR3: TGTGCCAACAGGGGGGGCTCTGGAAACACCATATATTTT. Protein product: CANRGGSGNTIYF.

This chain links TRBV5-1 with TRBJ1-5, with TRBD1 matching 7 bases. V shed 7 bases and J 2 bases; nucleotides not matched to a gene: 9. The V gene's germline CDR1 is SGHRS and CDR2 YFSETQ. This CDR3 is built from 15 residues. CDR3 protein: CASGPSTGGNQPQHF. CDR3 in DNA: TGCGCCAGCGGCCCCTCTACAGGGGGCAATCAGCCCCAGCATTTT.

The rearrangement joins TRBV5-6 to TRBJ2-7; the match to TRBD2 covers 9 bases. V lost 1 base, J lost 3 bases, and 5 bases stayed unmatched. This CDR3 spans 15 amino acids. Germline values: CDR1 SGHDT, CDR2 YYEEEE. The CDR3 protein is CASSLPAGGLYEQYF. The DNA for the CDR3 is TGTGCCAGCAGCTTGCCAGCGGGAGGCCTCTACGAGCAGTACTTC.

J is TRBJ2-7 and V is TRBV7-6; TRBD1 matches 8 bases. With 4 bases clipped from V and 7 bases from J, the junction kept 6 bases outside the gene matches. Per germline, CDR1 SGHVS and CDR2 FNYEAQ. This CDR3 is 13 amino acids long. The CDR3 is CASSSNRGAEQYF. In DNA, the CDR3 is TGTGCCAGCAGCTCCAACAGGGGGGCGGAGCAGTACTTC.

This sequence joins TRBV5-1 and TRBJ1-1; D is undetermined. The CDR3 sequence is 15 residues long. Germline V gene data show CDR1 as SGHRS and CDR2 as YFSETQ. Trimming removed 3 bases from V and 1 base from J, with 13 bases in between. The CDR3 is CASSSPQAKNTEAFF. CDR3 DNA: TGCGCCAGCAGCTCCCCGCAAGCCAAGAACACTGAAGCTTTCTTT.

V usage is TRBV4-1 and J usage is TRBJ1-2; 7 bases are a match to TRBD1. V lost 4 bases to trimming and J lost 1 base; unmatched junction nucleotides: 6. Germline CDR1 is MGHRA and CDR2 is YSYEKL. This CDR3 has 15 amino acids. In DNA form, the CDR3 reads TGCGCCAGCAGCCTTTCTTCAGGGGGTAACTATGGCTACACCTTC. It translates to CASSLSSGGNYGYTF.

This sequence joins TRBV7-3 and TRBJ2-5; tentative D call: TRBD1 (6 bases). V lost 2 bases and J lost 3, with 10 bases in between. The V gene's germline CDR1 is SGHTA and CDR2 FQGTGA. The CDR3 loop spans 14 amino acids. The CDR3 sequence: CASSLRSGEETQYF. CDR3 sequence (DNA): TGTGCCAGCAGCTTACGGTCAGGGGAAGAGACCCAGTACTTC.

The rearrangement joins TRBV19 to TRBJ1-1; TRBD1 aligns across 10 bases. V was clipped by 10 bases and J by 4 bases; unmatched bases: 3. Per germline, CDR1 LNHDA and CDR2 SQIVND (reference sequence). CDR3 length equals 12 residues. The CDR3 bases are TGTGCCACAAGACAGGGGGCCACTGAAGCTTTCTTT. Translation: CATRQGATEAFF.

The chain combines TRBV5-6 with TRBJ1-5; 7 positions agree with TRBD1. This CDR3 has 14 residues. Germline assignment: CDR1 SGHDT and CDR2 YYEEEE. V lost 4 bases to trimming and J lost 5 bases; unmatched junction nucleotides: 6. The CDR3 sequence is CASSVYRGYQPQHF. Written as DNA, the CDR3 is TGTGCCAGCAGCGTTTACAGGGGTTATCAGCCCCAGCATTTT.

The chain is built from TRBV15 and TRBJ2-7, with D perhaps matching TRBD1 (5 bases). Germline values: CDR1 LNHNV, CDR2 YYDKDF (reference sequence). V was trimmed by 1 base and J by 0 bases, leaving 19 bases between them. CDR3 length: 18 residues. For the CDR3, the DNA is TGTGCCACCAGCAGAGTGCGGACACGGGTACCGTTCTCCTACGAGCAGTACTTC. Encoded protein: CATSRVRTRVPFSYEQYF.

A few counts support this clone. The V and J genes are TRBV5-1 and TRBJ1-1; tentative D call: TRBD1 (6 bases). Deletions cut 6 bases from V and 5 bases from J, with 17 bases between. The CDR3 is 14 residues long. CDR1 and CDR2 (germline): SGHRS, YFSETQ. The CDR3 region is CASKTRTGKTEAFF. As DNA, the CDR3 is TGCGCCAGCAAGACAAGAACAGGGAAAACTGAAGCTTTCTTT.

V gene TRBV30 combines with J gene TRBJ2-1; TRBD2 matches at 7 bases. CDR1 GTSNPN and CDR2 SVGIG come from the germline V gene (reference sequence). The ends lost 3 bases at V and 10 bases at J; junction bases unmatched: 3. The CDR3 is 11 residues long. Written as DNA, the CDR3 is TGTGCCTGGAGGTGGCGGGAGGAGCAGTTCTTC. It yields the protein CAWRWREEQFF.

This clone was observed once. The chain has TRBV5-4 and TRBJ2-5; weak D call: TRBD2 (6 bases). Germline CDR1 is SGHNT and CDR2 is YYREEE (reference sequence). V gave up 0 bases and J gave up 2 bases, with 14 bases separating them. CDR3 size: 16 residues. CDR3: CASSLAGRLGQETQYF. For the CDR3, the DNA is TGTGCCAGCAGCTTGGCTGGGAGGTTGGGACAAGAGACCCAGTACTTC.

This chain uses TRBV4-1 with TRBJ2-5; 8 positions match TRBD2. With V trimmed by 1 base and J by 5 bases, 12 bases remained unmatched. The CDR3 consists of 17 residues. The germline V gene encodes CDR1 MGHRA and CDR2 YSYEKL. CDR3 sequence: CASSQGGLVIGRETQYF. DNA for the CDR3: TGCGCCAGCAGCCAAGGGGGACTAGTAATCGGACGGGAGACCCAGTACTTC.

The V and J genes are TRBV2 and TRBJ1-2, with D hard to call. Trimming left V 3 bases short and J 0 bases short, with 5 bases between. The CDR3 length is 13 residues. CDR1 and CDR2 (germline): SNHLY, FYNNEI. The CDR3 DNA sequence: TGTGCCAGCAGTGACACAGCTAACTATGGCTACACCTTC. Amino acid sequence: CASSDTANYGYTF.

This clone was recorded a few times. The chain employs TRBV29-1 and TRBJ1-2, with 8 bases identical to TRBD1. The CDR3 consists of 13 residues. Germline-derived CDR1 and CDR2 are SQVTM and ANQGSEA. The V and J ends lost 7 bases and 5 bases, in that order; junction bases with no gene match: 9. The CDR3 region is CSGWTGSLYGYTF. The CDR3 DNA is TGCAGCGGGTGGACAGGGTCCTTATATGGCTACACCTTC. Filled out from reference TRBV29-1 and TRBJ1-2, the complete variable domain reads SAVISQKPSRDICQRGTSLTIQCQVDSQVTMMFWYRQQPGQSLTLIATANQGSEATYESGFVIDKFPISRPNLTFSTLTVSNMSPEDSSIYLCSGWTGSLYGYTFGSGTRLTVV.

The V call is TRBV2, the J call TRBJ1-2; 9 bases agree with TRBD1. CDR3 length: 13 amino acids. CDR1 and CDR2 (germline): SNHLY, FYNNEI. V shed 5 bases and J 7 bases; nucleotides not matched to a gene: 5. The CDR3 protein is CASSWTGESGYTF. The CDR3 bases are TGTGCCAGCAGTTGGACAGGGGAGAGTGGCTACACCTTC.